One sample yielded the 18 T cell receptor beta chains listed below, sequenced in a study of blood T cells in healthy people across ages. Alongside a J-beta primer mix, a sample-barcoded 5' primer served in a second PCR lasting about 6 to 12 cycles. From the 5' RACE reads, TCRdb called clonotypes with MiXCR, one entry per CDR3 protein. The sample has 750,000 to 850,000 distinct CDR3 sequences, 20% to 25% seen once. These data were likewise used in another study, on T cells of mothers and their children.

Sequencing was done on a sample of blood. Receptor source: a boy younger than 18 in good health.

This rearrangement joins TRBV20-1 to TRBJ2-3, with D tentatively TRBD1 (5 bases). V dropped 0 bases and J dropped 3 bases, with 10 bases sitting between them. The CDR3 sequence is 14 residues long. Germline-derived CDR1 and CDR2 are DFQATT and SNEGSKA (reference sequence). The CDR3 DNA sequence: TGCAGTGCTAGAGACGCCCAGGGAACAGATACGCAGTATTTT. Translation: CSARDAQGTDTQYF.

This clonotype appeared once. V and J are TRBV6-6 and TRBJ2-5; 7 bases are shared with TRBD1. V trimming: 9 bases; J trimming: 2 bases; junction bases outside the gene matches: 3. The CDR3 covers 12 residues. In germline, CDR1 is MNHNY, CDR2 SVGAGI (reference sequence). The CDR3 coding sequence is TGTGCCAGTACAGGGGCTCAAGAGACCCAGTACTTC. Translated: CASTGAQETQYF.

The rearrangement joins TRBV28 to TRBJ2-2, with 9 bases lining up with TRBD1. CDR1 MDHEN and CDR2 SYDVKM come from the germline V gene. The CDR3 consists of 16 residues. Losses at the gene ends were 2 bases for V and 3 bases for J; bases not matched to a gene: 4. The CDR3 DNA follows: TGTGCCAGCAGTTTAGGCCGGGACAGGGACACCGGGGAGCTGTTTTTT. Translation: CASSLGRDRDTGELFF.

This clonotype was picked up a small number of times. This chain joins TRBV7-2 and TRBJ2-5; 10 bases map to TRBD2. In germline, CDR1 is SGHTA, CDR2 FQGNSA. V shed 2 bases and J 4 bases; nucleotides not matched to a gene: 16. This CDR3 is 19 amino acids long. The CDR3 bases are TGTGCCAGCAGCTTAAGCATCCGGACTAGCGGTCGTAGGCGAGAGACCCAGTACTTC. Translated: CASSLSIRTSGRRRETQYF.

This clonotype was recorded a few times. The chain combines TRBV2 with TRBJ2-5, with D tentatively TRBD1 or TRBD2 (5 bases each). The CDR3 loop spans 13 amino acids. Trimming removed 8 bases at V and 5 bases at J, with 15 bases between. CDR1 and CDR2 from the germline V gene are SNHLY and FYNNEI. In DNA form, the CDR3 reads TGTGCCAGCGGAGGCAGGGCCCCCGAGACCCAGTACTTC. Protein sequence: CASGGRAPETQYF. The full variable domain, in which reference TRBV2 and TRBJ2-5 provide the parts outside the CDR3, is EPEVTQTPSHQVTQMGQEVILRCVPISNHLYFYWYRQILGQKVEFLVSFYNNEISEKSEIFDDQFSVERPDGSNFTLKIRSTKLEDSAMYFCASGGRAPETQYFGPGTRLLVL.

This clonotype was counted between two and nine times. This chain uses TRBV6-2 or TRBV6-3 with TRBJ2-3; the D is unclear. Trimming pared 0 bases from V and 1 base from J, leaving 20 bases between. This CDR3 spans 19 amino acids. Germline CDR1 and CDR2: MNHEY and SVGEGT. The CDR3 reads CASSYSNQWPLRGTDTQYF. The DNA for the CDR3 is TGTGCCAGCAGTTACTCGAATCAGTGGCCTCTAAGGGGCACAGATACGCAGTATTTT.

This clonotype was counted between two and nine times. In nucleotides, the CDR3 is TGCAGCGTTGAGCCCAGGGGAGGGGAGACCCAGTACTTC. Encoded protein: CSVEPRGGETQYF. The rearrangement joins TRBV29-1 to TRBJ2-5; D is perhaps TRBD2 (7 bases). From germline, CDR1 is SQVTM and CDR2 ANQGSEA. The length of the CDR3 is 13 residues. V was pared by 3 bases and J by 5 bases, with 13 bases between.

This chain links TRBV10-3 with TRBJ1-2; 12 nucleotides match TRBD1. CDR3 length equals 15 residues. Germline-derived CDR1 and CDR2 are ENHRY and SYGVKD. The V gene end was trimmed by 6 bases and the J gene end by 3 bases; junction bases not matched to a gene: 5. The chain's CDR3 is CAISGTGGMDYGYTF. CDR3 nucleotide sequence: TGTGCCATCAGCGGGACAGGGGGCATGGACTATGGCTACACCTTC.

The gene calls are TRBV24-1 and TRBJ2-5, with 10 bases lining up with TRBD2. V shed 2 bases, J shed 2 bases, and the junction held 4 bases outside the gene matches. The CDR3 has 16 amino acids. From germline, CDR1 is KGHDR and CDR2 SFDVKD. CDR3 amino acids: CATSDSTSGAQETQYF. The CDR3, as DNA: TGTGCCACCAGTGATTCCACTAGCGGGGCTCAAGAGACCCAGTACTTC.

This clonotype was counted only a few times. The chain carries TRBV10-3 and TRBJ1-2; 10 bases line up with TRBD1. CDR1 is ENHRY, CDR2 SYGVKD, per germline. V lost 4 bases, J lost 8 bases, and 7 bases stayed unmatched. CDR3 length: 14 amino acids. The CDR3 loop reads CAISGGTGAGGYTF. In nucleotides, the CDR3 is TGTGCCATCAGTGGGGGGACAGGGGCCGGGGGCTACACCTTC.

A few counts support this clonotype. The rearrangement uses TRBV20-1 and TRBJ2-7, with no clear D. There are 11 residues in the CDR3. Between the trimmed V and J ends, which lost 5 bases and 3 bases, there was a span of 8 bases. Germline CDR1 and CDR2: DFQATT and SNEGSKA (reference sequence). The CDR3 region is CSAYYVYEQYF. For the CDR3, the DNA is TGCAGTGCTTACTATGTCTACGAGCAGTACTTC.

The genes are TRBV28 and TRBJ2-1, with no clear D. Germline lookup yields CDR1 MDHEN and CDR2 SYDVKM. V was cut by 6 bases and J by 8 bases, with 17 bases left in between. The CDR3 totals 14 residues. The CDR3, as DNA: TGTGCCAGCAGCTCACAAGACTTCGGCGATGAGCAGTTCTTC. Translating gives CASSSQDFGDEQFF.

The gene calls are TRBV4-2 and TRBJ2-7; D gene ambiguous. Trimming left V 1 base short and J 3 bases short, with 28 bases between. This CDR3 is built from 20 residues. The germline V gene has CDR1 LGHNA and CDR2 YNFKEQ. The CDR3 loop reads CASSQAPTLPSSGVFYEQYF. CDR3 nucleotides: TGTGCCAGCAGCCAAGCACCTACGCTCCCTTCCTCCGGTGTATTCTACGAGCAGTACTTC.

This clonotype came up a few times. J is TRBJ2-5 and V is TRBV7-9; 7 positions agree with TRBD1. With V trimmed by 3 bases and J by 5 bases, 12 bases remained unmatched. Looked up from germline, CDR1 is SEHNR and CDR2 is FQNEAQ (reference sequence). The CDR3 contains 16 residues. The CDR3 bases are TGTGCCAGCAGCTTCCAGACAGGGTCCGCAGGGGAGACCCAGTACTTC. It specifies CASSFQTGSAGETQYF.

This clonotype was seen a few times. This chain connects TRBV9 to TRBJ2-7; TRBD2 matches 14 bases. V was pared by 4 bases and J by 6 bases, with 9 bases of the junction left unmatched. The CDR3 loop spans 16 amino acids. CDR1 is SGDLS and CDR2 is YYNGEE in the germline V gene. Here the CDR3 reads CASSPLNGLAGGEQYF. The CDR3 region has the DNA TGTGCCAGCAGCCCCCTCAACGGACTAGCGGGGGGCGAGCAGTACTTC.

This clonotype was found a few times. The rearrangement links TRBV9 to TRBJ1-2, with a possible D match to TRBD1 (6 bases). The CDR3 extends over 14 amino acids. In germline, CDR1 is SGDLS, CDR2 YYNGEE. Trimming removed 5 bases at V and 2 bases at J, with 13 bases between. CDR3 loop: CASSDGGQNYGYTF. CDR3 nucleotide sequence: TGTGCCAGCAGTGACGGGGGGCAGAACTATGGCTACACCTTC.

A note on this clonotype: Because it lacks the conserved phenylalanine or tryptophan at the end, this CDR3 is likely a read error. Because the CDR3's place on the DNA is in doubt, the DNA is left out and the CDR3 is given as listed by TCRdb. V gene TRBV10-3 combines with J gene TRBJ2-1. The CDR3 has 13 amino acids, counting both end residues. Germline V gene sequence: CDR1 ENHRY, CDR2 SYGVKD. The CDR3 loop reads CAISESTYNEPFS.

This sequence joins TRBV7-2 and TRBJ2-7; TRBD1 matches at 7 bases. CDR3 size: 13 residues. Germline loops: CDR1 SGHTA, CDR2 FQGNSA. After removal of 5 bases from V and 4 bases from J, the junction contained 5 bases not matched to a gene. The CDR3 region is CASSAVQGYEQYF. The CDR3 DNA follows: TGTGCCAGCAGCGCAGTACAGGGGTACGAGCAGTACTTC.